This T cell receptor beta chain came from a study of control samples from healthy donors and cancer patients. Germline lookup yields CDR1 SGHVS and CDR2 FQNEAQ. With 5 bases clipped from V and 6 bases from J, the junction kept 9 bases outside the gene matches. CDR3 length: 15 amino acids. Method: immunoSEQ multiplex PCR; TCRdb's copy keeps in-frame clones and lacks some. This sample has roughly 94,000 clones, with about 88% found just once. Sequencing used PBMCs. The V and J genes are TRBV7-8 and TRBJ1-5, with TRBD1 matching 8 bases. The clonotype was recovered from a man in his 70s with lung cancer. The CDR3 reads CASSPDRAPSQPQHF. The DNA for the CDR3 is TGTGCCAGCAGCCCGGACAGGGCTCCGAGTCAGCCCCAGCATTTT.